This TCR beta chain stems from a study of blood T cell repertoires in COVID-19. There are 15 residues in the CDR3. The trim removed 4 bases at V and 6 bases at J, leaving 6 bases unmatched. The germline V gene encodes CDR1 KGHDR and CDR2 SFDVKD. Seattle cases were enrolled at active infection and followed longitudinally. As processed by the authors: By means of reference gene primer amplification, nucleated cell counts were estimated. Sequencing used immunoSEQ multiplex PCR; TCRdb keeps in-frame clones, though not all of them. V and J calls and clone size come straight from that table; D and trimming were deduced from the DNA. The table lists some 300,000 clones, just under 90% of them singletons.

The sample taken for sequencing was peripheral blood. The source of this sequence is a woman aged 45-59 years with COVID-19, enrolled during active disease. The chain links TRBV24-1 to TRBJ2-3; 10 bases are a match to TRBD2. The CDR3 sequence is CATSEWLAGVDTQYF. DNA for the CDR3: TGTGCCACCAGTGAATGGCTAGCGGGAGTGGATACGCAGTATTTT.